This T cell receptor beta chain comes out of a study of cytomegalovirus exposure and HLA in healthy donors. Across the whole study: One earlier analysis, a look at 150 million to 200 million T cells, found more than 100 million unique TCR beta sequences.

The V end was cut by 6 bases, the J end by 5 bases, with 13 bases between. CDR3 length: 13 amino acids. Germline CDR1 SGHAT, CDR2 FQNNGV. This clone was counted a single time. Its antigen is unknown. Primers included in the PCR were 60 Vbeta and 13 Jbeta primers. Using immunoSEQ multiplex PCR, the repertoire was profiled, and TCRdb retains in-frame clones only, with some absent. The sample holds approximately 90,000 clones, roughly 79% seen once. Study-wide results and caveats: Most TCRs appeared rarely, but some public TCRs recurred in many donors. It is likely that the observed cluster of highly shared sequence variants was a sequencing artifact.

This clonotype was sampled from a male donor in good health and CMV-seronegative. Material: PBMCs. The gene calls are TRBV11-2 and TRBJ1-1, with D perhaps TRBD1 (5 bases). The CDR3 sequence is CASSSTTDTEAFF. CDR3 nucleotides: TGTGCCAGCAGTTCTACGACAGATACTGAAGCTTTCTTT.